This TCR beta chain was sequenced for a study of cytomegalovirus exposure and HLA in healthy donors. Germline V gene sequence: CDR1 SGHRS, CDR2 YFSETQ. Trimming at V came to 0 bases and at J to 0 bases, leaving 3 bases not matched to a gene. The CDR3 spans 15 residues. Use of 60 Vbeta and 13 Jbeta primers characterized the PCR. TCRdb keeps only in-frame clones here, not all; method: immunoSEQ multiplex PCR. The sample yields approximately 200,000 clones, 65% to 90% seen once. The gene calls are TRBV5-1 and TRBJ2-7, with 7 bases identical to TRBD2. Sequenced material: PBMCs. This TCR was sampled from a woman between 45 and 60 years old in good health and CMV-seronegative. CDR3 nucleotide sequence: TGCGCCAGCAGCTTGGGCGGGAGTGGCTCCTACGAGCAGTACTTC. Its translation is CASSLGGSGSYEQYF.